The TCR beta chain under discussion was sequenced for a study of T cells in Graves' hyperthyroidism and ophthalmopathy. Whole-study context: Blood was drawn when the patient was first diagnosed and still untreated.

Researchers took RNA transcripts and amplified the TCR beta CDR3 regions from them. The HTBI primer set was used in a first-round RT-PCR of the TCR CDR3. TCRdb re-called the multiplex PCR reads with MiXCR, one entry per CDR3 protein. Among around 600,000 distinct CDR3 sequences, over 12% were seen once, and the ten largest hold 7% to 9%. Notes on the study in general: Among clonotypes expanded in thyroid above 0.001, most were also found in blood.

This clonotype was counted a few times. The antigen remains unidentified. Material for sequencing was blood. The receptor was isolated from a young woman with Graves' ophthalmopathy.

The CDR3 bases are TGTGCCAGCAGCTTAGATGGGACAGGGGGCGCGAGGACCCAGTACTTC. Its protein product is CASSLDGTGGARTQYF. The rearrangement uses TRBV7-9 and TRBJ2-5, with 12 bases that match TRBD1. The length of the CDR3 is 16 residues. The germline V gene encodes CDR1 SEHNR and CDR2 FQNEAQ (reference sequence). V was clipped by 1 base and J by 7 bases; unmatched bases: 7.